These 17 T cell receptor beta chains were all obtained from the same sample, sequenced in a study of cytomegalovirus exposure and HLA in healthy donors (dated by TCRdb to 2015 to 2018). The library was built by means of the immunoSEQ multiplex PCR assay. The multiplex PCR relied on a mix of 60 forward primers for TCR Vbeta segments and 13 reverse primers for TCR Jbeta segments. TCRdb stores this immuneACCESS table with in-frame sequences only. Part of the clones is absent; in the studies checked, under half of the shortfall reflects unresolved V genes, and no reason is known for the rest. This sample holds some 170,000 clones; 75% to 85% were observed only once. The ten largest make up roughly 4.4% of the sample. Material: PBMCs. These receptors originate from a woman in her late teens or twenties in good health and CMV-seropositive.

This clone came up a few times. The gene calls are TRBV4-1 and TRBJ2-2; no firm D call. The CDR3 is 16 amino acids. V was pared by 6 bases and J by 2 bases, with 16 bases between. In germline, CDR1 is MGHRA, CDR2 YSYEKL. DNA for the CDR3: TGCGCCAGCAGTCTTATCGACACACCCAACACCGGGGAGCTGTTTTTT. This translates into CASSLIDTPNTGELFF.

This clone was seen a handful of times. This chain joins TRBV6-5 and TRBJ2-1; D is ambiguous. The CDR3 is made up of 12 amino acids. Germline V gene lookup returns CDR1 MNHEY and CDR2 SVGAGI. Trimming took off 8 bases at V and 4 bases at J, with 9 bases between the two ends. Written as DNA, the CDR3 is TGTGCCAGCTCGTCCCGGTACAATGAGCAGTTCTTC. Its protein product is CASSSRYNEQFF.

This sequence joins TRBV2 and TRBJ1-1; 9 bases fit TRBD1. CDR1 SNHLY and CDR2 FYNNEI come from the germline V gene. This CDR3 comprises 13 residues. Germline trimming cut 5 bases from V and 10 bases from J; bases unmatched to any gene: 8. DNA of the CDR3: TGTGCCAGCAGTAAATACCAGGACAGGGGAGCTTTCTTT. It is translated as CASSKYQDRGAFF.

This sequence joins TRBV13 and TRBJ2-2; D is possibly TRBD1 (5 bases). This CDR3 is built from 16 residues. Germline CDR1 is PRHDT and CDR2 is FYEKMQ (reference sequence). V was cut by 5 bases and J by 0 bases, with 13 bases left in between. The CDR3 reads CASSSADRTNTGELFF. The CDR3 nucleotides read TGTGCCAGCAGCAGCGCAGACAGAACGAACACCGGGGAGCTGTTTTTT.

This clone is a singleton in its sample. The chain carries TRBV11-3 and TRBJ2-3, with D possibly matching TRBD1 (5 bases). The CDR3 is 16 residues long. The V gene's germline CDR1 is SGHNT and CDR2 YENEEA. The germline V and J ends were trimmed by 5 bases and 2 bases, with 17 bases remaining between them. The CDR3 DNA is TGTGCCAGCAGCCCAGGGTCCCAAAAATCCACAGATACGCAGTATTTT. It is translated as CASSPGSQKSTDTQYF. Complete variable domain (other parts from reference TRBV11-3 and TRBJ2-3): EAGVVQSPRYKIIEKKQPVAFWCNPISGHNTLYWYLQNLGQGPELLIRYENEEAVDDSQLPKDRFSAERLKGVDSTLKIQPAELGDSAVYLCASSPGSQKSTDTQYFGPGTRLTVL.

V is TRBV6-5 and J is TRBJ1-2; D gene uncertain. The germline V and J ends were trimmed by 4 bases and 5 bases, with 8 bases remaining between them. The CDR3 covers 12 residues. Germline V gene data show CDR1 as MNHEY and CDR2 as SVGAGI. CDR3 nucleotide sequence: TGTGCCAGCAGTTCCCCCCATTATGGCTACACCTTC. Protein sequence: CASSSPHYGYTF.

The chain is built from TRBV7-2 and TRBJ1-1, with 7 bases fitting TRBD1. Germline loops: CDR1 SGHTA, CDR2 FQGNSA. This CDR3 is 18 amino acids long. The trim removed 1 base at V and 5 bases at J, leaving 16 bases unmatched. The CDR3 is CASSLDKGAIRSGTEAFF. For the CDR3, the DNA is TGTGCCAGCAGCTTAGATAAGGGGGCCATTCGGTCGGGGACTGAAGCTTTCTTT.

This clone was detected only a few times. V and J are TRBV2 and TRBJ1-2; possibly TRBD1 for D (5 bases). CDR1 and CDR2 from the germline V gene are SNHLY and FYNNEI. This CDR3 contains 16 residues. V was shortened by 3 bases and J by 0 bases, with 14 bases between the two germline ends. The CDR3 loop reads CASSEDIGWTNYGYTF. Written as DNA, the CDR3 is TGTGCCAGCAGTGAGGACATAGGGTGGACTAACTATGGCTACACCTTC.

The chain combines TRBV7-2 with TRBJ2-5; 9 positions match TRBD2. Unmatched junction bases numbered 4, after V lost 1 base and J lost 4 bases. CDR3 length: 15 residues. Germline lookup yields CDR1 SGHTA and CDR2 FQGNSA. The CDR3 here is CASSLGLAGLETQYF. The CDR3 nucleotides read TGTGCCAGCAGCTTAGGGCTAGCGGGGTTAGAGACCCAGTACTTC.

The gene calls are TRBV25-1 and TRBJ1-3, with unresolved D. Germline CDR1 reads MGHDK; CDR2 reads SYGVNS. The germline V and J ends were trimmed by 3 bases and 0 bases, with 6 bases remaining between them. This CDR3 has 14 residues. The CDR3 DNA reads as TGTGCCAGCAGTGAGCGGATCTCTGGAAACACCATATATTTT. Translated, it gives CASSERISGNTIYF.

This rearrangement joins TRBV4-1 to TRBJ2-1; D remains ambiguous. V lost 1 base to trimming and J lost 0 bases, with 4 bases between them. The CDR3 length is 14 residues. CDR1 and CDR2 (germline): MGHRA, YSYEKL. CDR3 in amino acids: CASSQGSSYNEQFF. CDR3 nucleotides: TGCGCCAGCAGCCAAGGGAGCTCCTACAATGAGCAGTTCTTC.

J is TRBJ1-1 and V is TRBV7-8; possibly TRBD1 for D (6 bases). V was trimmed by 1 base and J by 8 bases, leaving 17 bases between them. CDR3 length: 15 residues. Germline V lookup: CDR1 SGHVS, CDR2 FQNEAQ. CDR3 in amino acids: CASSLDGKGDNEAFF. CDR3 nucleotides: TGTGCCAGCAGCTTAGATGGGAAGGGGGACAACGAAGCTTTCTTT.

The rearrangement uses TRBV9 and TRBJ2-5; D remains unclear. The CDR3 is 13 residues long. CDR1 and CDR2 (germline): SGDLS, YYNGEE. V shed 3 bases and J shed 2 bases, with 8 bases lying between them. This chain's CDR3 is CASSEELQETQYF. The CDR3 nucleotides are TGTGCCAGCAGCGAAGAACTACAAGAGACCCAGTACTTC.

The chain couples TRBV5-1 to TRBJ2-2; D unresolved. Germline assignment: CDR1 SGHRS and CDR2 YFSETQ. V was pared by 0 bases and J by 7 bases, with 10 bases between. This CDR3 is 14 amino acids long. The CDR3 loop reads CASSLEQTSGELFF. CDR3 coding DNA: TGCGCCAGCAGCTTGGAACAGACGAGCGGGGAGCTGTTTTTT.

This chain connects TRBV5-1 to TRBJ2-1; 10 positions match TRBD1. This CDR3 is built from 16 residues. The junction had 2 bases not matched to a gene; V was cut back by 1 base and J by 1 base. Germline values: CDR1 SGHRS, CDR2 YFSETQ. CDR3 bases: TGCGCCAGCAGCTTGAGGGGACAGGGGTCCTACAATGAGCAGTTCTTC. It is translated as CASSLRGQGSYNEQFF.

The rearrangement joins TRBV13 to TRBJ2-7, with D unresolved. The CDR3 loop spans 17 amino acids. V was pared by 0 bases and J by 0 bases, with 15 bases between. The germline gives CDR1 PRHDT, CDR2 FYEKMQ (reference sequence). CDR3 in DNA: TGTGCCAGCAGCTTAGGTCTGCTAGGCGAGGTCTCCTACGAGCAGTACTTC. This translates into CASSLGLLGEVSYEQYF.

J is TRBJ2-3 and V is TRBV5-5; 13 bases align to TRBD2. CDR3 size: 17 residues. Trimming cost V 3 bases and J 2 bases; bases outside gene matches: 6. Germline V CDR1 and CDR2: SGHKS, YYEKEE (reference sequence). CDR3 sequence (DNA): TGTGCCAGCAGCTGGGGACTAGCGGGGAGAGCCACAGATACGCAGTATTTT. This gives the protein CASSWGLAGRATDTQYF.